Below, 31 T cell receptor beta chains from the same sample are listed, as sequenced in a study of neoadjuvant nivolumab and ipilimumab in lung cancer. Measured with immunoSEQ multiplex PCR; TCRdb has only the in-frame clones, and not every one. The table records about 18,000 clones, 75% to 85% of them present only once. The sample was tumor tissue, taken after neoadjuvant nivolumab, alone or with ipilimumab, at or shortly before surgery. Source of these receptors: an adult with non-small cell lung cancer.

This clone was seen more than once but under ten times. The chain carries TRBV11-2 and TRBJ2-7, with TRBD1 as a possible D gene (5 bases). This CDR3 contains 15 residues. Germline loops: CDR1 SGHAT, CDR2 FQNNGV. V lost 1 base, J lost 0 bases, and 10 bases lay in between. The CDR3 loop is CASSLVSGISYEQYF. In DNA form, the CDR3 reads TGTGCCAGCAGCTTAGTGTCAGGGATCTCCTACGAGCAGTACTTC.

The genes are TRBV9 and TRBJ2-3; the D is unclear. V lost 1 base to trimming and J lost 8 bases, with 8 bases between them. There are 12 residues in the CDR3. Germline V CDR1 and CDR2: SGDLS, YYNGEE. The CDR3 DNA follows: TGTGCCAGCAGCGTATTGGACGGTACGCAGTATTTT. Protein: CASSVLDGTQYF.

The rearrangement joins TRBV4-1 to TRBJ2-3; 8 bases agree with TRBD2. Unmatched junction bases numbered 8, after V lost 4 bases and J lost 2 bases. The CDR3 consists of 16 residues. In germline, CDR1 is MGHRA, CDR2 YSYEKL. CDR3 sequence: CASSPLGLAATDTQYF. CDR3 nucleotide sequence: TGCGCCAGCAGCCCCCTTGGACTAGCCGCCACAGATACGCAGTATTTT.

CDR3 coding DNA: TGTGCCAGCAGCCGCACAGATACGCAGTATTTT. Translated: CASSRTDTQYF. The chain has TRBV7-9 and TRBJ2-3, with no clear D. This CDR3 region has 11 residues. Trimming removed 5 bases from V and 1 base from J, with 1 base in between. The germline gives CDR1 SEHNR, CDR2 FQNEAQ (reference sequence).

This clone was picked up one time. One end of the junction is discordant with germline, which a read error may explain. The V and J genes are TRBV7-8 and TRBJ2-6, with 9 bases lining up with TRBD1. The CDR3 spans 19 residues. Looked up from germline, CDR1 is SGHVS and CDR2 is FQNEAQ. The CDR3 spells CASSLTGTGLSTGANVPTF. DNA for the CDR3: TGTGCCAGCAGCTTAACCGGGACAGGGTTATCTACTGGGGCCAACGTCCCGACTTTC.

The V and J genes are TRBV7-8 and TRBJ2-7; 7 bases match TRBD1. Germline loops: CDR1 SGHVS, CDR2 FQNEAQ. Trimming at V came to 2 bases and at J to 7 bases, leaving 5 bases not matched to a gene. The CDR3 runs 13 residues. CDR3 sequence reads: CASSLWTGSEQYF. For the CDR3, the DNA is TGTGCCAGCAGCTTATGGACAGGTTCGGAGCAGTACTTC.

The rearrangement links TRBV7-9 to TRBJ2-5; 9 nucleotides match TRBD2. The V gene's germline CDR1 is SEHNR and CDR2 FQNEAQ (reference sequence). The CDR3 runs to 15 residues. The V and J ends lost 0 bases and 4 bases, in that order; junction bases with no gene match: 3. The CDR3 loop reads CASSLARGGVETQYF. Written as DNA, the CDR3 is TGTGCCAGCAGCTTAGCGCGGGGGGGAGTAGAGACCCAGTACTTC.

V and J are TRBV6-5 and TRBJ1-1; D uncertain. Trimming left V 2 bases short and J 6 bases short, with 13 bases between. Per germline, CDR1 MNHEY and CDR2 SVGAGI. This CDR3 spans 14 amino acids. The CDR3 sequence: CASSYARSRSEAFF. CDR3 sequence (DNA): TGTGCCAGCAGTTACGCGAGGTCTAGGTCTGAAGCTTTCTTT.

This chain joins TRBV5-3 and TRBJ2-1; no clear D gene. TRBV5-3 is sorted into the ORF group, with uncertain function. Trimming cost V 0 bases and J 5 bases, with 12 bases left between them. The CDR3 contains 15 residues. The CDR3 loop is CARSLASLGHNEQFF. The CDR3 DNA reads TGTGCCAGAAGCTTGGCGAGCCTAGGTCACAATGAGCAGTTCTTC.

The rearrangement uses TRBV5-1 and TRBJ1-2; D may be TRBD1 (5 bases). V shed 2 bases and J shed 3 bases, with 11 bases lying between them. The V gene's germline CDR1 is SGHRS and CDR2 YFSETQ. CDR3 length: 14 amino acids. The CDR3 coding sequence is TGCGCCAGCAGCTTCTGGGGGTATGACTATGGCTACACCTTC. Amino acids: CASSFWGYDYGYTF.

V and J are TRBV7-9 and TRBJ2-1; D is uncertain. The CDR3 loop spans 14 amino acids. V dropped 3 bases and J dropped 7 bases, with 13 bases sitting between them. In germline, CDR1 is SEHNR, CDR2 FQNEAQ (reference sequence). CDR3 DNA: TGTGCCAGCAGCTTCGGCGGTCCCCTAAATGAGCAGTTCTTC. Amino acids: CASSFGGPLNEQFF. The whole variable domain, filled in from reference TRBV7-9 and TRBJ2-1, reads DTGVSQNPRHKITKRGQNVTFRCDPISEHNRLYWYRQTLGQGPEFLTYFQNEAQLEKSRLLSDRFSAERPKGSFSTLEIQRTEQGDSAMYLCASSFGGPLNEQFFGPGTRLTVL.

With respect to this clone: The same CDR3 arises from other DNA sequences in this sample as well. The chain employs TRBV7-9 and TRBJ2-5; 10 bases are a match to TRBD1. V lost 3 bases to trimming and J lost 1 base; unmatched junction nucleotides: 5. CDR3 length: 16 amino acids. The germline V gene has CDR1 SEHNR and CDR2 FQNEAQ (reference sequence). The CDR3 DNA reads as TGTGCCAGCAGCTTGGGGGACAGGGGCCTCCAAGAGACCCAGTACTTC. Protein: CASSLGDRGLQETQYF.

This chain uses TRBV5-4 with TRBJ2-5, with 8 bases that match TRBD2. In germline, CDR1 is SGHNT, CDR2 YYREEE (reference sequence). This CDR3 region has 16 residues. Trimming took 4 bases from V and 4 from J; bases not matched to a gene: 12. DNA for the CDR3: TGTGCCAGCAGCCCCTGGGGACTAGGACGAGTAGAGACCCAGTACTTC. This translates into CASSPWGLGRVETQYF.

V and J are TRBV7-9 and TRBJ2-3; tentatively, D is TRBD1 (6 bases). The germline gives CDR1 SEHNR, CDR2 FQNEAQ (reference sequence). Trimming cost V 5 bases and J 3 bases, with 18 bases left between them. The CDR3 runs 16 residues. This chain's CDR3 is CASSPPGDPRTDTQYF. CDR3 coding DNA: TGTGCCAGCAGCCCTCCAGGGGACCCGCGGACAGATACGCAGTATTTT.

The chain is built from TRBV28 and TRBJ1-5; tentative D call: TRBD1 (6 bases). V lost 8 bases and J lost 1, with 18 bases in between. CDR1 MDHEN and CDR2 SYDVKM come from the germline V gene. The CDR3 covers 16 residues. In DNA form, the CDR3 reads TGTGCCAGCCAAGAACCTCACAGGGTGAGCAATCAGCCCCAGCATTTT. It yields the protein CASQEPHRVSNQPQHF.

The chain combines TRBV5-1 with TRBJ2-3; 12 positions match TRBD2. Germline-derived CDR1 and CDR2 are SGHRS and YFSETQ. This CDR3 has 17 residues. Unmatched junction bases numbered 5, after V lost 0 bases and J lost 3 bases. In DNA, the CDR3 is TGCGCCAGCAGCTTGGGGGTACTAGCGGGAGGAACAGATACGCAGTATTTT. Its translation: CASSLGVLAGGTDTQYF.

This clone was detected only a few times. In DNA, the CDR3 is TGTGCCAGCAGCTTAGGGGACTCTGTCGATGAGCAGTTCTTC. Translation gives CASSLGDSVDEQFF. The chain joins TRBV11-3 to TRBJ2-1; possibly TRBD2 for D (6 bases). The CDR3 length is 14 residues. V was shortened by 1 base and J by 8 bases, with 12 bases between the two germline ends. The germline V gene has CDR1 SGHNT and CDR2 YENEEA.

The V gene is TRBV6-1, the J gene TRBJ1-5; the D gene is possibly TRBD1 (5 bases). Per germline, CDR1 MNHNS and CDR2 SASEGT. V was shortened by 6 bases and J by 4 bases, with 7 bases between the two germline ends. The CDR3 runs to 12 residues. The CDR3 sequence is CASSQGNQPQHF. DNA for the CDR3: TGTGCCAGCAGCCAGGGTAATCAGCCCCAGCATTTT.

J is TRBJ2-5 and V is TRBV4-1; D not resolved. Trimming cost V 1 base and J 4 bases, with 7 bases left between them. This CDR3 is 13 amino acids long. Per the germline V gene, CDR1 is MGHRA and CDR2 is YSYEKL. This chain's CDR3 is CASSQALIETQYF. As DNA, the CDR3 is TGCGCCAGCAGCCAAGCCCTTATAGAGACCCAGTACTTC.

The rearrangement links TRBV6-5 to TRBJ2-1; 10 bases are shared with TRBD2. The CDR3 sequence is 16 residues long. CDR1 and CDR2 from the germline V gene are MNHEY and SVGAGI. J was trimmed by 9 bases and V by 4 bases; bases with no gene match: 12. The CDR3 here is CASSLYVAGGAGEQFF. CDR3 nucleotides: TGTGCCAGCAGTTTATATGTAGCGGGAGGAGCCGGTGAGCAGTTCTTC.

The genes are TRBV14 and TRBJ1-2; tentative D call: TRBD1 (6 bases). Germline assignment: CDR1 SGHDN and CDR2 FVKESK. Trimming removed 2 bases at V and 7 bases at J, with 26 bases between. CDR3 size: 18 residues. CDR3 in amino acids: CASSQSGWGGARNSGYTF. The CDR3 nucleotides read TGTGCCAGCAGCCAATCCGGATGGGGGGGGGCGCGAAATTCTGGCTACACCTTC.

The CDR3 DNA follows: TGTGCCAGCATGCGGACAGGGGGCACCGGGGAGCTGTTTTTT. Its protein is CASMRTGGTGELFF. The J gene is TRBJ2-2, the V gene TRBV7-2; 10 bases align to TRBD1. This CDR3 spans 14 amino acids. V lost 7 bases to trimming and J lost 4 bases; unmatched junction nucleotides: 3. The germline CDR1 and CDR2 sequences are SGHTA and FQGNSA. Based on the CDR3 plus reference TRBV7-2 and TRBJ2-2, the full variable domain is GAGVSQSPSNKVTEKGKDVELRCDPISGHTALYWYRQSLGQGLEFLIYFQGNSAPDKSGLPSDRFSAERTGGSVSTLTIQRTQQEDSAVYLCASMRTGGTGELFFGEGSRLTVL.

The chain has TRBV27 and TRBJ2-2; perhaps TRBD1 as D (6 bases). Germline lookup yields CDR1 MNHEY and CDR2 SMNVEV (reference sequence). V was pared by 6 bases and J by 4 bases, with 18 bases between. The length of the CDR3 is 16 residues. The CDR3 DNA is TGTGCCAGCAGACAGCCGGGACACCGGACCACCGGGGAGCTGTTTTTT. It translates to CASRQPGHRTTGELFF.

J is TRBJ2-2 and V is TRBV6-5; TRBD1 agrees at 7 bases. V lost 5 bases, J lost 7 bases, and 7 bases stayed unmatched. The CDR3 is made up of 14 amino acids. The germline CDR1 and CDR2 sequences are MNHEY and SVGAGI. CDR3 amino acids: CASSPGQHRGELFF. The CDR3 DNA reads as TGTGCCAGCAGTCCGGGACAGCATCGCGGGGAGCTGTTTTTT.

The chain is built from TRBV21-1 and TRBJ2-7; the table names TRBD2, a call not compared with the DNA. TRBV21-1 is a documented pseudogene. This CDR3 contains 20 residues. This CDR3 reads CASSKEWLRVAGDPPYEQYF. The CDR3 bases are TGTGCCAGCAGCAAAGAGTGGTTAAGGGTAGCGGGAGATCCTCCCTACGAGCAGTACTTC.

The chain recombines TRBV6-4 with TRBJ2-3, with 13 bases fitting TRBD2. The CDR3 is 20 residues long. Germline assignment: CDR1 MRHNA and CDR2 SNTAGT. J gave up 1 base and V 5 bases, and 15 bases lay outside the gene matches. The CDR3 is CASSPVSGLAGRAGTDTQYF. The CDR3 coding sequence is TGTGCCAGCAGTCCTGTGTCGGGACTAGCGGGAAGGGCGGGCACAGATACGCAGTATTTT.

CDR3 coding DNA: TGTGCCAGCAGTCCGACCAGGGGTCAAGTTCCTGGGGCCAACGTCCTGACTTTC. Its protein product is CASSPTRGQVPGANVLTF. The chain recombines TRBV27 with TRBJ2-6, with a weak D call TRBD1 (6 bases). Germline V gives CDR1 MNHEY, CDR2 SMNVEV (reference sequence). The ends were cut back, 5 bases at V and 2 bases at J, with 19 bases in the middle. The CDR3 consists of 18 residues.

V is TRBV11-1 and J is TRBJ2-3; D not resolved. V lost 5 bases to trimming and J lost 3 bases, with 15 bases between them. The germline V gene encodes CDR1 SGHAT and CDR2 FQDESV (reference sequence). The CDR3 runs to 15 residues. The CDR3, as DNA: TGTGCCAGCAGCCCGGACCTAGGAAGGACAGATACGCAGTATTTT. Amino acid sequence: CASSPDLGRTDTQYF.

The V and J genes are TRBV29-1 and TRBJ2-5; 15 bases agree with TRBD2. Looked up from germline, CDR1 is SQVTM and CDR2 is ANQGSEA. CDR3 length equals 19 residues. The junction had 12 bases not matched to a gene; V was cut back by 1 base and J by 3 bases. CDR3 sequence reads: CSVEGTSGRDVGGEETQYF. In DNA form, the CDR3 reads TGCAGCGTTGAAGGGACTAGCGGGAGGGATGTAGGGGGTGAAGAGACCCAGTACTTC. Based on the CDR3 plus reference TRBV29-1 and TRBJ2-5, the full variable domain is SAVISQKPSRDICQRGTSLTIQCQVDSQVTMMFWYRQQPGQSLTLIATANQGSEATYESGFVIDKFPISRPNLTFSTLTVSNMSPEDSSIYLCSVEGTSGRDVGGEETQYFGPGTRLLVL.

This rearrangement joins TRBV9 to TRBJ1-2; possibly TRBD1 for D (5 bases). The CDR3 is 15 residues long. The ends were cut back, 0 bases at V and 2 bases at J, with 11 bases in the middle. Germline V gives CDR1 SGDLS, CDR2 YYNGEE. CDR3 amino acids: CASSVESAGNYGYTF. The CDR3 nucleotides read TGTGCCAGCAGCGTAGAGTCAGCAGGGAACTATGGCTACACCTTC.

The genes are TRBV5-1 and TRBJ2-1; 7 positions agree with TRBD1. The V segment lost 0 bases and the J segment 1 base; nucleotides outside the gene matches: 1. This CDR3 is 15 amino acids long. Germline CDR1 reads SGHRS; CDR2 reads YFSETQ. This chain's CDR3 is CASSLGQGSYNEQFF. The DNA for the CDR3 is TGCGCCAGCAGCTTGGGACAGGGATCCTACAATGAGCAGTTCTTC.